This TCR beta chain was sequenced in a study of shared clonotypes between healthy human individuals. In germline, CDR1 is SGHNT, CDR2 YYREEE (reference sequence). The V end lost 4 bases, the J end lost 3 bases, and 10 bases lay between the germline ends. The CDR3 is 14 residues long. Only in-frame clones appear in the TCRdb table, and some are missing; sequencing was by immunoSEQ multiplex PCR. Among about 1.1 million clones listed, approximately 75% were seen once. This clone occurred once. Sequenced: memory CD4+ T cells from PBMCs. Subset of the sample: CD45RA-negative fraction. This chain connects TRBV5-4 to TRBJ1-4, with unresolved D. The sequence was collected from a man aged 18 to 35 in good health. Some clones in this sample may be carry-over from other donors' samples. The CDR3 sequence is CASSLPPPNEKLFF. The CDR3 DNA reads TGTGCCAGCAGCCTTCCCCCCCCTAATGAAAAACTGTTTTTT.